Listed here are 20 T cell receptor beta chains from one sample, sequenced in a study of blood T cell repertoires in COVID-19 (dated by TCRdb to 2020 to 2022). Libraries were prepared through the immunoSEQ multiplex PCR assay. TCRdb obtained this table from immuneACCESS and retained in-frame rearrangements with V and J assigned. These tables miss some clones; where compared with another copy, unresolved V genes account for less than half of the shortfall, and the remainder is unexplained. The sample records over 200,000 clones, around 75% of which are singletons. The ten largest account for approximately 5% of the sample. Specimen: peripheral blood. All receptors come from a human donor in a cohort sampled during active COVID-19.

J is TRBJ2-7 and V is TRBV2; 12 nucleotides agree with TRBD1. Germline CDR1 reads SNHLY; CDR2 reads FYNNEI. The CDR3 consists of 15 residues. V trimming: 4 bases; J trimming: 7 bases; junction bases outside the gene matches: 8. The CDR3 region has the DNA TGTGCCAGCAGTGTCTTGGGACAGGGGGCAAGTGAGCAGTACTTC. Its translation: CASSVLGQGASEQYF. Combining the CDR3 with reference TRBV2 and TRBJ2-7 gives the whole variable domain EPEVTQTPSHQVTQMGQEVILRCVPISNHLYFYWYRQILGQKVEFLVSFYNNEISEKSEIFDDQFSVERPDGSNFTLKIRSTKLEDSAMYFCASSVLGQGASEQYFGPGTRLTVT.

The V call is TRBV18, the J call TRBJ1-6; D not certain. The germline V gene has CDR1 KGHSH and CDR2 LQKENI. The V end lost 2 bases, the J end lost 1 base, and 9 bases lay between the germline ends. The CDR3 has 16 amino acids. The CDR3 coding sequence is TGTGCCAGCTCACCATTCCGGGAATCCTATAATTCACCCCTCCACTTT. This codes for CASSPFRESYNSPLHF.

V and J are TRBV4-1 and TRBJ2-1; 11 bases align to TRBD2. From germline, CDR1 is MGHRA and CDR2 YSYEKL. V trimming: 4 bases; J trimming: 12 bases; junction bases outside the gene matches: 8. CDR3 length: 14 amino acids. CDR3 DNA sequence: TGCGCCAGCAGCCTTAGCGGGAGGGCCGTCGGGCAGTTCTTC. Protein: CASSLSGRAVGQFF.

This chain joins TRBV28 and TRBJ2-7; 8 bases line up with TRBD2. Germline V lookup: CDR1 MDHEN, CDR2 SYDVKM. The CDR3 has 14 amino acids. The ends lost 2 bases at V and 3 bases at J; junction bases unmatched: 3. The DNA of the CDR3 is TGTGCCAGCAGTTTAGCGGGAGGATTCTACGAGCAGTACTTC. As protein: CASSLAGGFYEQYF.

CDR3 in amino acids: CASSLGQGYNYGYTF. DNA for the CDR3: TGTGCCAGCAGCTTAGGACAGGGGTACAACTATGGCTACACCTTC. The V and J genes are TRBV7-8 and TRBJ1-2, with 8 bases matching TRBD1. Germline V lookup: CDR1 SGHVS, CDR2 FQNEAQ. V dropped 1 base and J dropped 2; count of bases not matched to a gene: 3. This CDR3 has 15 residues.

This chain connects TRBV16 to TRBJ1-4; D gene uncertain. The CDR3 is 15 residues long. In germline, CDR1 is KGHSY, CDR2 FQNENV. V was shortened by 0 bases and J by 8 bases, with 13 bases between the two germline ends. The CDR3: CASSQSAAVGEKLFF. As DNA, the CDR3 is TGTGCCAGCAGCCAATCGGCGGCAGTTGGGGAAAAACTGTTTTTT.

This rearrangement joins TRBV27 to TRBJ2-7; 12 bases fit TRBD2. CDR3 length equals 16 residues. Germline CDR1 MNHEY, CDR2 SMNVEV (reference sequence). V shed 4 bases and J 3 bases; nucleotides not matched to a gene: 7. CDR3 sequence reads: CASSYSSGRAFYEQYF. The CDR3 bases are TGTGCCAGCAGTTATTCTAGCGGGAGGGCCTTCTACGAGCAGTACTTC.

This clone was seen just once. V usage is TRBV28 and J usage is TRBJ1-2; D is perhaps TRBD1 (5 bases). CDR3 size: 14 residues. Trimming took 5 bases from V and 5 from J, leaving 15 bases between them. CDR1 MDHEN and CDR2 SYDVKM come from the germline V gene. Written as DNA, the CDR3 is TGTGCCAGCAGTCCCGCGGGGGGGGGATATGGCTACACCTTC. The encoded protein is CASSPAGGGYGYTF.

The chain uses TRBV9 and TRBJ2-3, with 9 nucleotides matching TRBD2. Germline trimming cut 7 bases from V and 0 bases from J; bases unmatched to any gene: 6. Germline V CDR1 and CDR2: SGDLS, YYNGEE. The CDR3 sequence is 15 residues long. The CDR3 sequence: CASASGGQSTDTQYF. DNA for the CDR3: TGTGCCAGCGCCAGCGGGGGGCAAAGCACAGATACGCAGTATTTT.

V gene TRBV18 combines with J gene TRBJ2-7; 7 positions agree with TRBD1. This CDR3 comprises 14 residues. CDR1 KGHSH and CDR2 LQKENI come from the germline V gene. J lost 4 bases, V lost 3 bases, and 6 bases had no gene match. CDR3 region: CASSPAGGLYEQYF. CDR3 coding DNA: TGTGCCAGCTCACCTGCAGGGGGTTTATACGAGCAGTACTTC. The variable domain in full, completed from reference TRBV18 and TRBJ2-7, reads NAGVMQNPRHLVRRRGQEARLRCSPMKGHSHVYWYRQLPEEGLKFMVYLQKENIIDESGMPKERFSAEFPKEGPSILRIQQVVRGDSAAYFCASSPAGGLYEQYFGPGTRLTVT.

J is TRBJ1-2 and V is TRBV19; weak D call: TRBD1 (6 bases). The V gene lost 7 bases and the J gene lost 8 bases, with 20 bases spanning the gap. The CDR3 is 14 residues long. CDR1 LNHDA and CDR2 SQIVND come from the germline V gene (reference sequence). The CDR3 protein is CASKATGALGGYTF. As DNA, the CDR3 is TGTGCCAGTAAAGCGACAGGAGCGTTGGGCGGCTACACCTTC.

The rearrangement uses TRBV7-2 and TRBJ2-3, with D perhaps TRBD2 (5 bases). The CDR3 consists of 15 residues. Germline CDR1 SGHTA, CDR2 FQGNSA. V lost 3 bases to trimming and J lost 4 bases, with 14 bases between them. CDR3 in DNA: TGTGCCAGCAGCTTCCAGCGGAGGTGGGCAGATACGCAGTATTTT. Translating it yields CASSFQRRWADTQYF. The whole variable domain, remainder taken from reference TRBV7-2 and TRBJ2-3, is GAGVSQSPSNKVTEKGKDVELRCDPISGHTALYWYRQSLGQGLEFLIYFQGNSAPDKSGLPSDRFSAERTGGSVSTLTIQRTQQEDSAVYLCASSFQRRWADTQYFGPGTRLTVL.

The genes are TRBV28 and TRBJ2-5; 8 nucleotides agree with TRBD2. V lost 3 bases to trimming and J lost 1 base; unmatched junction nucleotides: 16. The V gene's germline CDR1 is MDHEN and CDR2 SYDVKM. The CDR3 has 19 residues. This CDR3 is CASSFPGASGSLLQETQYF. The CDR3 DNA is TGTGCCAGCAGTTTTCCTGGGGCTAGCGGGTCACTACTCCAAGAGACCCAGTACTTC.

V gene TRBV30 combines with J gene TRBJ1-1; 12 bases are a match to TRBD1. This CDR3 has 16 residues. Germline CDR1 reads GTSNPN; CDR2 reads SVGIG (reference sequence). V dropped 4 bases and J dropped 4; count of bases not matched to a gene: 10. For the CDR3, the DNA is TGTGCCTGGAACCCGGGACAGGGGGCCGGTGGCACTGAAGCTTTCTTT. Protein product: CAWNPGQGAGGTEAFF.

This clone appeared many times. The chain has TRBV27 and TRBJ1-1; 8 nucleotides align to TRBD1. Germline V gene data show CDR1 as MNHEY and CDR2 as SMNVEV (reference sequence). Losses at the gene ends were 3 bases for V and 1 base for J; bases not matched to a gene: 7. The CDR3 is 16 amino acids. The CDR3 coding sequence is TGTGCCAGCAGTTTGGACCCCGGGACAGGGAACACTGAAGCTTTCTTT. Protein sequence: CASSLDPGTGNTEAFF.

The gene calls are TRBV2 and TRBJ2-2; D may be TRBD1 (6 bases). CDR3 length: 13 residues. V was trimmed by 6 bases and J by 5 bases, leaving 10 bases between them. Germline V gene data show CDR1 as SNHLY and CDR2 as FYNNEI. The DNA for the CDR3 is TGTGCCAGCAGGGAAACAGGGACCGGGGAGCTGTTTTTT. Translating gives CASRETGTGELFF.

V is TRBV19 and J is TRBJ1-1, with 7 bases lining up with TRBD1. The J segment lost 6 bases and the V segment lost 3 bases, leaving 7 bases of the junction unmatched. The CDR3 is 14 residues long. Germline V lookup: CDR1 LNHDA, CDR2 SQIVND (reference sequence). The CDR3 region has the DNA TGTGCCAGTAGTATGGCAGGGGGTTGGGCTGAAGCTTTCTTT. This translates into CASSMAGGWAEAFF.

The rearrangement joins TRBV9 to TRBJ2-3; 10 bases match TRBD1. This CDR3 spans 18 amino acids. Trimming cost V 3 bases and J 0 bases; bases outside gene matches: 10. Per germline, CDR1 SGDLS and CDR2 YYNGEE. This CDR3 is CASSEGGTGVSSTDTQYF. CDR3 DNA sequence: TGTGCCAGCAGCGAGGGCGGGACAGGGGTTTCTAGCACAGATACGCAGTATTTT.

The CDR3 sequence is CASSYSSGSPRYF. Here the CDR3 DNA reads TGTGCCAGCAGTTACTCTAGCGGGAGTCCCCGGTATTTT. The rearrangement uses TRBV6-2 or TRBV6-3 and TRBJ2-3, with 9 positions matching TRBD2. Germline loops: CDR1 MNHEY, CDR2 SVGEGT. J lost 14 bases, V lost 0 bases, and 6 bases had no gene match. There are 13 residues in the CDR3.

This clone was found a few times. The rearrangement links TRBV7-9 to TRBJ2-7; 9 nucleotides line up with TRBD2. The J segment lost 4 bases and the V segment lost 3 bases, leaving 7 bases of the junction unmatched. Germline lookup yields CDR1 SEHNR and CDR2 FQNEAQ (reference sequence). CDR3 size: 15 residues. The CDR3 here is CASSFRGRAGYEQYF. Written as DNA, the CDR3 is TGTGCCAGCAGCTTCCGCGGGAGGGCAGGGTACGAGCAGTACTTC.